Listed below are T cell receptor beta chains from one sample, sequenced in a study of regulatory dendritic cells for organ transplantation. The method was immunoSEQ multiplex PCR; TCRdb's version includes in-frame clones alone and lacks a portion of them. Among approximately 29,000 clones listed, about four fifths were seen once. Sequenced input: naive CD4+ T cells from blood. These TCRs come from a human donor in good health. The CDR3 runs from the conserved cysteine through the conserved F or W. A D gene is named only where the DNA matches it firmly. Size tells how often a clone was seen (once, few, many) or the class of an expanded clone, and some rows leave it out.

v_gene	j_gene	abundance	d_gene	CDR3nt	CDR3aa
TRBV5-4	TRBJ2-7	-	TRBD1	TGTGCCAGCAGCTTGTACGAAGGGGGCTTCACCGAGCAGTACTTC	CASSLYEGGFTEQYF
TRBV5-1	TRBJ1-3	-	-	TGCGCCAGCAGCCTGGGGGGGGTCTCTGGAAACACCATATATTTT	CASSLGGVSGNTIYF
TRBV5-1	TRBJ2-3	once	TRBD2	TGCGCCAGCAGCTCCGTACTAGCGGGGGTAGCAGATACGCAGTATTTT	CASSSVLAGVADTQYF
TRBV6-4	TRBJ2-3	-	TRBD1	TGTGCCAGCAGTGACAGGGGGCGCCCCGCAGATACGCAGTATTTT	CASSDRGRPADTQYF
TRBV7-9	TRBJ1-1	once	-	TGTGCCAGCAGCTTAGAGGGCAGGGGCACTGAAGCTTTCTTT	CASSLEGRGTEAFF
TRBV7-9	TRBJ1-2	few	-	TGTGCCAGCAGCTTAGGGCAGGGCTATGGCTACACCTTC	CASSLGQGYGYTF
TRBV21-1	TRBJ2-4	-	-	TGTGCCAGCAGCTACTATCCCGGGACAGGGGGCGGCACCAAAAACATTCAGTACTTC	CASSYYPGTGGGTKNIQYF
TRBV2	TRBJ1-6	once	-	TGTGCCAGCAGGAGCTCCTATAATTCACCCCTCCACTTT	CASRSSYNSPLHF
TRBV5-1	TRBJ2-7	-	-	TGCGCCAGCAGGGGCGGAGGGGAGCAGTACTTC	CASRGGGEQYF
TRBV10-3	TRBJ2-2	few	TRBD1	TGTGCCATCAGTGCCACAGGGGTTAAGACCGGGGAGCTGTTTTTT	CAISATGVKTGELFF
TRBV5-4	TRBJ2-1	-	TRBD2	TGTGCCAGCAGTCCATCCAGCGGGGGGGCCAATGAGCAGTTCTTC	CASSPSSGGANEQFF
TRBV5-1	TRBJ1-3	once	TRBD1	TGCGCCAGCAGCTCGATAGGGGGCCCTGGAAACACCATATATTTT	CASSSIGGPGNTIYF
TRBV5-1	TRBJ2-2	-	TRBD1	TGCGCCAGCAGCCCCGACAGGGGTACCGGGGAGCTGTTTTTT	CASSPDRGTGELFF
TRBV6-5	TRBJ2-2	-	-	TGTGCCAGCAGAAGCCGGAGGGACACCGGGGAGCTGTTTTTT	CASRSRRDTGELFF
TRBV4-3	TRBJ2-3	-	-	TGCGCCAGCAGCCGCCGACCGGGGGGCCGCTCAGATACGCAGTATTTT	CASSRRPGGRSDTQYF
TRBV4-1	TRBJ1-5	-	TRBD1	TGCGCCAGCAGCCAAGCCGTGACAGGGAGGTTAGGTTCCCAGCATTTT	CASSQAVTGRLGSQHF
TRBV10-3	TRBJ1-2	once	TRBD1	TGTGCCATCAGTGAGTCCGGGACAGGGGAAGGAGGCTACACCTTC	CAISESGTGEGGYTF
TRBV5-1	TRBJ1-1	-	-	TGCGCCAGCAGCTTATCACGGCAGGACACTGAAGCTTTCTTT	CASSLSRQDTEAFF